The 17 T cell receptor beta chains below were found in one sample sequenced in a study of radiotherapy plus CTLA-4 blockade in lung cancer. Only in-frame clones appear in the TCRdb table, and some are missing; sequencing was by immunoSEQ multiplex PCR. The repertoire holds 85,000 to 90,000 clones, around nine tenths seen once, with over 15% in the top ten. The material sequenced was peripheral blood, taken from a patient treated with radiotherapy plus ipilimumab. The origin of the receptors is a human donor with non-small cell lung cancer that progressed on radiotherapy plus ipilimumab.

This chain joins TRBV2 and TRBJ2-2, with 9 nucleotides matching TRBD2. V trimming: 4 bases; J trimming: 6 bases; junction bases outside the gene matches: 6. This CDR3 contains 15 residues. CDR1 SNHLY and CDR2 FYNNEI come from the germline V gene. For the CDR3, the DNA is TGTGCCAGCAGTGTTGGGCTAGCGGGGCCCGGGGAGCTGTTTTTT. Amino acids: CASSVGLAGPGELFF.

CDR3 in DNA: TGTGCCAGCAGCCAAGTAGGGTTGTACGAGCAGTACTTC. Translated: CASSQVGLYEQYF. This chain uses TRBV4-2 with TRBJ2-7; D not certain. The ends were cut back, 1 base at V and 4 bases at J, with 8 bases in the middle. CDR3 size: 13 residues. Germline V CDR1 and CDR2: LGHNA, YNFKEQ.

The rearrangement uses TRBV2 and TRBJ2-1; 9 bases agree with TRBD1. Germline CDR1 reads SNHLY; CDR2 reads FYNNEI. The CDR3 extends over 13 amino acids. Trimming at V came to 7 bases and at J to 5 bases, leaving 3 bases not matched to a gene. This chain's CDR3 is CASTRDRDNEQFF. The DNA for the CDR3 is TGTGCCAGCACCCGGGACAGGGACAATGAGCAGTTCTTC.

This clone was counted only a few times. The J gene is TRBJ1-5, the V gene TRBV7-9; 9 nucleotides match TRBD1. The V and J ends lost 5 bases and 5 bases, in that order; junction bases with no gene match: 7. Looked up from germline, CDR1 is SEHNR and CDR2 is FQNEAQ (reference sequence). This CDR3 region has 15 residues. The CDR3 sequence: CASSRDREPYQPQHF. The CDR3 DNA is TGTGCCAGCAGCCGGGACAGGGAGCCGTATCAGCCCCAGCATTTT.

The V and J genes are TRBV14 and TRBJ1-2, with a tentative D call TRBD1 (6 bases). This CDR3 is built from 15 residues. Germline lookup yields CDR1 SGHDN and CDR2 FVKESK. The V end lost 1 base, the J end lost 3 bases, and 12 bases lay between the germline ends. This chain's CDR3 is CASSQVGHRDYGYTF. The CDR3 DNA reads as TGTGCCAGCAGCCAAGTGGGCCACAGGGACTATGGCTACACCTTC.

The V and J genes are TRBV5-1 and TRBJ1-3; D is unresolved. Germline V gene data show CDR1 as SGHRS and CDR2 as YFSETQ. CDR3 length: 15 residues. The V gene lost 0 bases and the J gene lost 0 bases, with 7 bases spanning the gap. CDR3 protein: CASSLAQPSGNTIYF. CDR3 DNA: TGCGCCAGCAGCTTGGCACAGCCCTCTGGAAACACCATATATTTT.

The rearrangement joins TRBV6-4 to TRBJ2-1; 7 bases fit TRBD2. The germline V gene encodes CDR1 MRHNA and CDR2 SNTAGT. The V and J ends lost 8 bases and 3 bases, in that order; junction bases with no gene match: 16. This CDR3 comprises 17 residues. This chain's CDR3 is CASFRGNSGDYYNEQFF. In DNA form, the CDR3 reads TGTGCCAGCTTCCGGGGGAACTCGGGGGACTACTACAATGAGCAGTTCTTC.

The chain carries TRBV14 and TRBJ1-1; perhaps TRBD1 as D (5 bases). The germline gives CDR1 SGHDN, CDR2 FVKESK. This CDR3 is built from 12 residues. V was pared by 2 bases and J by 10 bases, with 11 bases between. CDR3 loop: CASSQRGFGAFF. The CDR3 DNA sequence: TGTGCCAGCAGCCAAAGGGGTTTCGGAGCTTTCTTT.

The chain uses TRBV5-4 and TRBJ2-5; D perhaps matches TRBD2 (6 bases). Germline CDR1 and CDR2: SGHNT and YYREEE (reference sequence). The CDR3 runs 17 residues. The V end lost 2 bases, the J end lost 1 base, and 18 bases lay between the germline ends. The CDR3 region is CASSFKLSAGGQETQYF. The CDR3 DNA follows: TGTGCCAGCAGCTTTAAACTGTCCGCCGGGGGCCAAGAGACCCAGTACTTC.

This clone has only a few counts. J is TRBJ1-2 and V is TRBV25-1, with a possible D match to TRBD1 (5 bases). Trimming cost V 4 bases and J 5 bases, with 14 bases left between them. CDR3 length: 14 residues. CDR1 MGHDK and CDR2 SYGVNS come from the germline V gene. The CDR3 sequence is CASSGNPGVYGYTF. The CDR3 coding sequence is TGTGCCAGCAGTGGGAATCCGGGGGTATATGGCTACACCTTC.

The chain employs TRBV5-1 and TRBJ1-4, with D uncertain. This CDR3 is built from 15 residues. Looked up from germline, CDR1 is SGHRS and CDR2 is YFSETQ. V lost 0 bases, J lost 8 bases, and 14 bases lay in between. CDR3 residues: CASSLDIYNKEKLFF. The CDR3 bases are TGCGCCAGCAGCTTGGATATCTATAACAAGGAAAAACTGTTTTTT.

This sequence joins TRBV6-1 and TRBJ1-2; the match to TRBD1 covers 7 bases. The CDR3 loop spans 14 amino acids. The trim removed 3 bases at V and 1 base at J, leaving 2 bases unmatched. The germline V gene encodes CDR1 MNHNS and CDR2 SASEGT. CDR3 sequence: CASSDRGINYGYTF. The CDR3 nucleotides are TGTGCCAGCAGTGACAGGGGGATTAACTATGGCTACACCTTC.

V is TRBV5-6 and J is TRBJ2-7; a weak D match, TRBD1 (5 bases). The germline V and J ends were trimmed by 8 bases and 0 bases, with 15 bases remaining between them. CDR1 is SGHDT and CDR2 is YYEEEE in the germline V gene. This CDR3 spans 14 amino acids. DNA for the CDR3: TGTGCCAGTACGAAGACAGTTCTCTCCTACGAGCAGTACTTC. It is translated as CASTKTVLSYEQYF.

J is TRBJ2-3 and V is TRBV18; 11 bases align to TRBD2. In germline, CDR1 is KGHSH, CDR2 LQKENI. V was clipped by 8 bases and J by 2 bases; unmatched bases: 6. The CDR3 covers 15 residues. This CDR3 is CASHGTSGNTDTQYF. Here the CDR3 DNA reads TGTGCCAGCCACGGGACTAGCGGAAACACAGATACGCAGTATTTT.

The gene calls are TRBV7-2 and TRBJ2-5, with D possibly TRBD2 on 5 matching bases. From germline, CDR1 is SGHTA and CDR2 FQGNSA. This CDR3 comprises 15 residues. V was cut by 3 bases and J by 5 bases, with 16 bases left in between. CDR3 protein: CASSFSVGSRETQYF. DNA of the CDR3: TGTGCCAGCAGCTTTTCGGTGGGGAGTCGGGAGACCCAGTACTTC.

V and J are TRBV4-3 and TRBJ2-5; D unresolved. This CDR3 comprises 11 residues. The germline CDR1 and CDR2 sequences are LGHNA and YSLEER. V lost 0 bases and J 8 bases, leaving 4 bases between the germline ends. CDR3 in amino acids: CASSQEGTQYF. CDR3 DNA: TGCGCCAGCAGCCAAGAGGGAACCCAGTACTTC.

This clone was counted between two and nine times. The chain employs TRBV9 and TRBJ1-1, with D maybe TRBD1 (6 bases). Germline V gene data show CDR1 as SGDLS and CDR2 as YYNGEE. Trimming cost V 2 bases and J 4 bases, with 18 bases left between them. This CDR3 region has 16 residues. CDR3 bases: TGTGCCAGCAGCGTGATGGGGGCAGGCGGGAGCACTGAAGCTTTCTTT. Its protein is CASSVMGAGGSTEAFF. The entire variable domain, with the rest obtained from reference TRBV9 and TRBJ1-1, is as follows: DSGVTQTPKHLITATGQRVTLRCSPRSGDLSVYWYQQSLDQGLQFLIQYYNGEERAKGNILERFSAQQFPDLHSELNLSSLELGDSALYFCASSVMGAGGSTEAFFGQGTRLTVV.